This TCR beta chain is from a study of Graves' ophthalmopathy and Graves' hyperthyroidism. Study context: In this cohort's terms, stable hyperthyroidism meant no ophthalmopathy by 18 months of follow-up. Broader study findings: An approximately 84% specificity and around 86% sensitivity were achieved by a 13-signature model that separated ophthalmopathy from stable hyperthyroidism. Most expanded thyroid clonotypes above 0.001 frequency also appeared in blood.

About this clonotype itself: What it binds is unknown. The germline gene is not matched at one end of the junction; a read error may be the cause.

Amplification targeted the TCR beta CDR3 regions, with RNA transcripts as the source material. An initial RT-PCR round employing HTBI primers preceded a second-round multiplex PCR. TCRdb re-analysed the multiplex PCR reads in MiXCR, keeping a single row per CDR3 protein. The table has 900,000 to 1,200,000 distinct CDR3 sequences, about two fifths seen once. Per germline, CDR1 SQVTM and CDR2 ANQGSEA. CDR3 size: 14 residues. Sequencing was done on a sample of peripheral blood or thyroid tissue (not recorded which). The chain combines TRBV29-1 with TRBJ2-7; the D is unclear. The TCR comes from an adult man with Graves' hyperthyroidism. The CDR3 reads CSVGSGTVSHEQYF. The CDR3 coding sequence is TGCAGCGTTGGCTCCGGCACCGTCTCCCACGAGCAGTACTTC.